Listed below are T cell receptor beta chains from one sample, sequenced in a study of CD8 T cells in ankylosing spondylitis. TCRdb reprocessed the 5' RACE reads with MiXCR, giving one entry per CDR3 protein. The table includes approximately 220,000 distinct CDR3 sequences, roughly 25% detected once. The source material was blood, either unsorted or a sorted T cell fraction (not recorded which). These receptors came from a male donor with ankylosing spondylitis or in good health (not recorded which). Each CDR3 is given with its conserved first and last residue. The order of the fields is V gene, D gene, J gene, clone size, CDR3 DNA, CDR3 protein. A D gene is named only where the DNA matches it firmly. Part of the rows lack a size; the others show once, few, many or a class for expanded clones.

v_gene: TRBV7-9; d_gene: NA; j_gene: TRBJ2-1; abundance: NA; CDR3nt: TGTGCCAGCAGCAGCAGGGTACCCAGCTCCTACAATGAGCAGTTCTTC; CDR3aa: CASSSRVPSSYNEQFF
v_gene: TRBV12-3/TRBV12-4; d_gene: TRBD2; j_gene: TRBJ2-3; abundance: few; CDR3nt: TGTGCCAGCAGTTTAGGAACCCTAGCGGCGGGAAGTCCAGATACGCAGTATTTT; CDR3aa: CASSLGTLAAGSPDTQYF
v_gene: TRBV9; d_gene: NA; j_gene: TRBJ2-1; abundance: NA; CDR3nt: TGTGCCAGCAGCGTAGGGCTAGCCGGGGTCGGTGAGCAGTTCTTC; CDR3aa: CASSVGLAGVGEQFF
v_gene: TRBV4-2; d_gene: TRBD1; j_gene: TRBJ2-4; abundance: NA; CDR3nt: TGTGCCAGCAGCCAAGTCAACATCGGGACAGGGAGGTTCATTCAGTACTTC; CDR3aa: CASSQVNIGTGRFIQYF
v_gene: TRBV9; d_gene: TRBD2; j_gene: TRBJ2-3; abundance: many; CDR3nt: TGTGCCAGCAGCGTAGGGGCTAGCGGGAGTTCAGATACGCAGTATTTT; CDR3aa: CASSVGASGSSDTQYF
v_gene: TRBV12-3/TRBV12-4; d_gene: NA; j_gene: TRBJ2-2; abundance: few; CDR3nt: TGTGCCAGCAGTTTCCGAGGGGCCGGGGAGCTGTTTTTT; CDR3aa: CASSFRGAGELFF
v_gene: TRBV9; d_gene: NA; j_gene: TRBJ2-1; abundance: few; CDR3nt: TGTGCCAGCAGCGTAGTGTCCAGCGGGCCTATCAGCGAGCAGTTCTTC; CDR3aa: CASSVVSSGPISEQFF
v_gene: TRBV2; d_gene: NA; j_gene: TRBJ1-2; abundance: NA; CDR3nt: TGTGCCAGCAGTGAAAGATTCCAGGACAGACACTATGGCTACACCTTC; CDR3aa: CASSERFQDRHYGYTF
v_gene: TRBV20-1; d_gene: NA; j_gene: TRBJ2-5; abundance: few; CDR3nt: TGCAGTGCGTCAGCTACGGCAAGAGAGACCCAGTACTTC; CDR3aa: CSASATARETQYF
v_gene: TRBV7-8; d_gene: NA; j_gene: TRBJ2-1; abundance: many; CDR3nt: TGTGCCAGCAGCTTACCCCCCTTGACAGGAGCGACTTACAATGAGCAGTTCTTC; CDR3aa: CASSLPPLTGATYNEQFF
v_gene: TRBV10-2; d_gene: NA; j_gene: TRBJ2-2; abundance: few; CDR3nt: TGCGCCAGCAGTGAGCCTACTCGACCTATCCACCTCGGGGAGCTGTTTTTT; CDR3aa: CASSEPTRPIHLGELFF
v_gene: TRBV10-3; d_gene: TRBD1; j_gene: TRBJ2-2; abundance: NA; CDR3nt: TGTGCCATCAGTATGGGACAGGGGAACACCGGGGAGCTGTTTTTT; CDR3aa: CAISMGQGNTGELFF
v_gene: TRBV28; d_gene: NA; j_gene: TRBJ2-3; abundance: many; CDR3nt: TGTGCCAGCAGTACTCGGACACCGAGTGGCACAGATACGCAGTATTTT; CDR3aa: CASSTRTPSGTDTQYF
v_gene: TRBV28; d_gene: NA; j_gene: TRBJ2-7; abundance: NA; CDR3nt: TGTGCCAGCAGTTTATCCGGGCTTCTCTACGAGCAGTACTTC; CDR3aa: CASSLSGLLYEQYF
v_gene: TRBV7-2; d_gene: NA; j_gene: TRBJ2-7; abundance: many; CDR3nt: TGTGCCAGCAGCCCCACACAGGTCTCCTACGAGCAGTACTTC; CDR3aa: CASSPTQVSYEQYF
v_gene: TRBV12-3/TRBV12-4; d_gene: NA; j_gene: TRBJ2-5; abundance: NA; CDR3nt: TGTGCCAGCAGTCGGAACAGGGAGGAGACCCAGTACTTC; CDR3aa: CASSRNREETQYF
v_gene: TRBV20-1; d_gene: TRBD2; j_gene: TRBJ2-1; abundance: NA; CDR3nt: TGCAGTGCTCAAACCAGGTCTTACAAAGCGGGAGCTCAATATGAGCAGTTCTTC; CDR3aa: CSAQTRSYKAGAQYEQFF
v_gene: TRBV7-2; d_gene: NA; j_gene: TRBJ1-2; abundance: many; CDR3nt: TGTGCCAGCAGCTTACAGGGTAATGACTATGGCTACACCTTC; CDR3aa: CASSLQGNDYGYTF
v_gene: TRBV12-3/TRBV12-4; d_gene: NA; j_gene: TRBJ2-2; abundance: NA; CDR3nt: TGTGCCAGCAGTTACGCTAGCAGCACCGGGGAGCTGTTTTTT; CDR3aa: CASSYASSTGELFF
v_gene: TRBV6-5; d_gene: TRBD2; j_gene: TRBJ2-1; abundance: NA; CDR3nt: TGTGCCAGCAGTTCCTTGACTAGCGGGTACTCCTACAATGAGCAGTTCTTC; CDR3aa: CASSSLTSGYSYNEQFF
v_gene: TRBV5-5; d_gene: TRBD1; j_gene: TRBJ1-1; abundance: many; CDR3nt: TGTGCCAGCAGCTTCGACAGGGGGTCCGCTGAAGCTTTCTTT; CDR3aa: CASSFDRGSAEAFF
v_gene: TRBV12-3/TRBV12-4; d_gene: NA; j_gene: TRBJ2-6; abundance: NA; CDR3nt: TGTGCCAGCAGGGACCTCTCTGGGGCCAACGTCCTGACTTTC; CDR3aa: CASRDLSGANVLTF
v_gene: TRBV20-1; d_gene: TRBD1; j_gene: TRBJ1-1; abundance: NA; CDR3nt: TGCAGTGCTAGTAAGGGACAGATGAACACTGAAGCTTTCTTT; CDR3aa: CSASKGQMNTEAFF
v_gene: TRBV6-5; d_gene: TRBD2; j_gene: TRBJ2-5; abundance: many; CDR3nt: TGTGCCAGCAGTTACTCCCGGACTGGGGGAGGGGAGACCCAGTACTTC; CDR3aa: CASSYSRTGGGETQYF
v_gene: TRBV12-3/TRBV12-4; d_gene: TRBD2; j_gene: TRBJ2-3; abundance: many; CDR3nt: TGTGCCAGCAGTTTAGGGCTAGCGGGAGGTGGTGATACGCAGTATTTT; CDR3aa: CASSLGLAGGGDTQYF
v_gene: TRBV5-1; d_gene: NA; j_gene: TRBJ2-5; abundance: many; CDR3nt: TGCGCCAGCAGCTCACAGGGAAAGGAGACCCAGTACTTC; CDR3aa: CASSSQGKETQYF
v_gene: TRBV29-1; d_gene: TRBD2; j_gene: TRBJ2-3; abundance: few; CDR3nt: TGCAGCGTTGAAGATCCCGGGTGGCTAGCGGGAGCAGATACGCAGTATTTT; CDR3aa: CSVEDPGWLAGADTQYF
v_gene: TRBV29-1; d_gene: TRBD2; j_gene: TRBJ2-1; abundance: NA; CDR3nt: TGCAGCGTAACTAGCGGGAGCTATGAGCAGTTCTTC; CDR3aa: CSVTSGSYEQFF
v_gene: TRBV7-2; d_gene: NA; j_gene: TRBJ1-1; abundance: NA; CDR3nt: TGTGCCAGCAGCCCGAGCAGGGCGAGAACGAACACTGAAGCTTTCTTT; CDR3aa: CASSPSRARTNTEAFF
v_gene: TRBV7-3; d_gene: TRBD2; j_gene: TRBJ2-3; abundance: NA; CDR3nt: TGTGCCAGCAGCTTAAGTGGGAGGGTAGATACGCAGTATTTT; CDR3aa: CASSLSGRVDTQYF
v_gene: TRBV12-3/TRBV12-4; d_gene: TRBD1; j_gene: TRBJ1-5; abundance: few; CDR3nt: TGTGCCAGCAGTTCGACAGGGCAGCATCAGCCCCAGCATTTT; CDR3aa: CASSSTGQHQPQHF
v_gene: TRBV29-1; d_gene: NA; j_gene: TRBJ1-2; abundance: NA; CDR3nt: TGCAGCGTTGACGATTATGGCTACACCTTC; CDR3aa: CSVDDYGYTF
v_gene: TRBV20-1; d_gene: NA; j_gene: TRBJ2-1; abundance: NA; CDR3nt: TGCAGTGCAAGACAGCGGAATGAGCAGTTCTTC; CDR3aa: CSARQRNEQFF
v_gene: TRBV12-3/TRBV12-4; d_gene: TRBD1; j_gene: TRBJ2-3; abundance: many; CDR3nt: TGTGCCAGCAGTTTTGGTGACAGGGGGTCGAGAGATACGCAGTATTTT; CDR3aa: CASSFGDRGSRDTQYF
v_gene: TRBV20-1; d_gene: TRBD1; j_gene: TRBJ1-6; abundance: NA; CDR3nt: TGCTGTGCTAGAGATAGGTTAGGACAGGGCAAATCACCCCTCCACTTT; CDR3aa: CCARDRLGQGKSPLHF
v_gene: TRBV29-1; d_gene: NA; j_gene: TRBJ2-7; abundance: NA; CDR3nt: TGCAGCGTCCAGGGACTGTTCTCCTACGAGCAGTACTTC; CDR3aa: CSVQGLFSYEQYF
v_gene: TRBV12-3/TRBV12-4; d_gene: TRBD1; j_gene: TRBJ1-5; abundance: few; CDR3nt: TGTGCCAGCAGTTTCCGGACAGGGAATCAGCCCCAGCATTTT; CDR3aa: CASSFRTGNQPQHF
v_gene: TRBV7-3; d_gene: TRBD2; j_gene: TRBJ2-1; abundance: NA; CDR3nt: TGTGCCAGCAGCCCAAAAGGACTAGCTTACAATGAGCAGTTCTTC; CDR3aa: CASSPKGLAYNEQFF
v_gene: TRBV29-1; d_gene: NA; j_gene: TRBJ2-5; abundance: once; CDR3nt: TGCAGCGTTGAAGCCAGGGCCCAAGAGACCCAGTACTTC; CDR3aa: CSVEARAQETQYF
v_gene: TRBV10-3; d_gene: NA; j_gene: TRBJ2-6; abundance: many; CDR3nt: TGTGCCGCGGGCAGGGGTGATGGGGCCAACGTCCTGACTTTC; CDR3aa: CAAGRGDGANVLTF
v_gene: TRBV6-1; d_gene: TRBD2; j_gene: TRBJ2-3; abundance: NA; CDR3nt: TGTGCCAGCAGAACCGGGACTAGCGGGAGAGTAGTAGATACGCAGTATTTT; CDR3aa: CASRTGTSGRVVDTQYF
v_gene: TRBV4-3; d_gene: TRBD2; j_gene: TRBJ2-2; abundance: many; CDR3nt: TGCGCCAGCAGCCGAGAGCTAGCGGGAGGCTCCACCGGGGAGCTGTTTTTT; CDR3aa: CASSRELAGGSTGELFF
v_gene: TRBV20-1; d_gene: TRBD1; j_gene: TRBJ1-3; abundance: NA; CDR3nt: TGCAGTGCTAGGGACAGGGGAGAATCTGGAAACACCATATATTTT; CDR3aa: CSARDRGESGNTIYF
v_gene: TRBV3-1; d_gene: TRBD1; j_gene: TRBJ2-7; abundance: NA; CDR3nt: TGTGCCAGCAGCCAAGATCTTGTTATTCGGGACAGGGCTAAAAACTACGAGCAGTACTTC; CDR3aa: CASSQDLVIRDRAKNYEQYF
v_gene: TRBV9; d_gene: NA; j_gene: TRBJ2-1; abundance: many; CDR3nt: TGTGCCAGCAGCGTAGCGGGAGAATCCTACAATGAGCAGTTCTTC; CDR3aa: CASSVAGESYNEQFF
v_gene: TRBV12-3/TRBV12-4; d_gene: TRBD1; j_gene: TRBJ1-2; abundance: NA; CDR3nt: TGTGCCAGCAGTTTGACAGGGTCTCACTATGGCTACACCTTC; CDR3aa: CASSLTGSHYGYTF
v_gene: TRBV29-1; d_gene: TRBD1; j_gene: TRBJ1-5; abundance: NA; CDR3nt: TGCAGCGCACAGGGGGCGAATCAGCCCCAGCATTTT; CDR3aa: CSAQGANQPQHF
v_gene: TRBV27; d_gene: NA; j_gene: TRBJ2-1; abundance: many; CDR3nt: TGTGCCAGCAGTCCACTAGCACGGTCCTACAATGAGCAGTTCTTC; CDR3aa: CASSPLARSYNEQFF
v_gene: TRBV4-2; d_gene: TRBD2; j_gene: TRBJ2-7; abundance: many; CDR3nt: TGTGCCAGCAGCCAAGATCGGCTAGCGGAACCCGAGCAGTACTTC; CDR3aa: CASSQDRLAEPEQYF
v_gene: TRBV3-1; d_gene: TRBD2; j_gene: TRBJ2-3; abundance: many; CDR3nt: TGTGCCAGCAGCCGCCTCGATCTAGCGGGAGACGGGTCCGCAGATACGCAGTATTTT; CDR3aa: CASSRLDLAGDGSADTQYF
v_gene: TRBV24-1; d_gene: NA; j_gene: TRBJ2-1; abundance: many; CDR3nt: TGTGCCACCGCTTCCGGTGACTCCTACAATGAGCAGTTCTTC; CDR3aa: CATASGDSYNEQFF
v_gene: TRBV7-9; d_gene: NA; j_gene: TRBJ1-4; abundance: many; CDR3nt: TGTGCCAGCAGCTTAGGAAGTGCAACTAATGAAAAACTGTTTTTT; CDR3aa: CASSLGSATNEKLFF